Detailed here is one T cell receptor beta chain. This entry belongs to a study of blood T cell repertoires in COVID-19. The method was immunoSEQ multiplex PCR; TCRdb's version includes in-frame clones alone and lacks a portion of them. The sample includes some 30,000 clones, roughly nine tenths of them seen just once. CDR3 length: 11 residues. V lost 6 bases, J lost 10 bases, and 3 bases stayed unmatched. Germline values: CDR1 MNHEY, CDR2 SVGAGI. Sequenced material: peripheral blood. The genes are TRBV6-5 and TRBJ2-3; 8 bases agree with TRBD2. This TCR derives from a human donor in a cohort sampled during active COVID-19. This CDR3 is CASRSGGAQYF. The CDR3 bases are TGTGCCAGCAGGAGCGGGGGTGCGCAGTATTTT.